The source of this T cell receptor (beta chain) is a study of blood T cell repertoires in COVID-19. With 6 bases removed from V and 2 bases from J, the gap between germline ends came to 17 bases. CDR1 and CDR2 (germline): MNHEY, SMNVEV (reference sequence). CDR3 length equals 15 residues. Clones were read by immunoSEQ multiplex PCR, and TCRdb kept only the in-frame ones, dropping some. Altogether over 250,000 clones are present, around 83% being singletons, with the ten largest covering about 5%. The chain joins TRBV27 to TRBJ2-7; D gene uncertain. The source material was PBMCs or T cells enriched from blood (not recorded which). The receptor comes from a man aged 40-50 years who had been exposed to COVID-19. CDR3 nucleotide sequence: TGTGCCAGCAGCTATTCTCAGGTACCCACCTACGAGCAGTACTTC. Its translation: CASSYSQVPTYEQYF.